Shown below are 26 T cell receptor beta chains from a single sample sequenced in a study of PD-1 blockade in classical Hodgkin lymphoma. Repertoires were generated with immunoSEQ multiplex PCR, while TCRdb's copy carries only in-frame clones and drops some. This sample has 40,000 to 45,000 clones, with about 65% found just once. Patients all relapsed after autologous stem cell transplantation, and there was variation in brentuximab vedotin exposure. This sample comprised peripheral blood mononuclear cells (PBMCs), obtained before the second cycle of nivolumab. These receptors all stem from a human donor with classical Hodgkin lymphoma.

This clone was counted a few times. The gene calls are TRBV28 and TRBJ2-3; 10 nucleotides match TRBD2. The CDR3 contains 17 residues. The germline V gene encodes CDR1 MDHEN and CDR2 SYDVKM. Germline trimming cut 6 bases from V and 0 bases from J; bases unmatched to any gene: 9. The CDR3 nucleotides are TGTGCCAGCAGCCAAATAAAGACTAGCGGGAGCACAGATACGCAGTATTTT. Its translation: CASSQIKTSGSTDTQYF.

The table lists this clone with a few counts. The V call is TRBV5-1, the J call TRBJ1-5; 7 bases fit TRBD1. This CDR3 comprises 15 residues. With V trimmed by 0 bases and J by 7 bases, 7 bases remained unmatched. Germline V gene lookup returns CDR1 SGHRS and CDR2 YFSETQ. This chain's CDR3 is CASSLEGGVRQPQHF. CDR3 DNA sequence: TGCGCCAGCAGCTTGGAAGGGGGCGTGAGGCAGCCCCAGCATTTT.

The gene calls are TRBV29-1 and TRBJ2-5; 7 nucleotides agree with TRBD2. The CDR3 totals 14 residues. Trimming took 3 bases from V and 5 from J; bases not matched to a gene: 9. Germline V gene lookup returns CDR1 SQVTM and CDR2 ANQGSEA. CDR3 region: CSVEREFPPETQYF. In nucleotides, the CDR3 is TGCAGCGTTGAGCGGGAGTTTCCCCCGGAGACCCAGTACTTC.

This clone is medium-sized. The V gene is TRBV29-1, the J gene TRBJ1-1; TRBD1 matches 7 bases. Per the germline V gene, CDR1 is SQVTM and CDR2 is ANQGSEA. The CDR3 runs to 12 residues. V trimming: 8 bases; J trimming: 7 bases; junction bases outside the gene matches: 10. CDR3 in DNA: TGCAGCACAAAATCGGGACAGTTTGAAGCTTTCTTT. This gives the protein CSTKSGQFEAFF.

The V and J genes are TRBV6-5 and TRBJ1-2; D perhaps matches TRBD1 (6 bases). Trimming removed 8 bases at V and 11 bases at J, with 18 bases between. The germline V gene has CDR1 MNHEY and CDR2 SVGAGI. CDR3 length equals 12 residues. The CDR3 DNA is TGTGCCAGCGCGGGGGCGTTAGGTCCATACACCTTC. It is translated as CASAGALGPYTF.

This chain links TRBV19 with TRBJ2-5; 9 bases map to TRBD1. With V trimmed by 1 base and J by 5 bases, 2 bases remained unmatched. CDR3 length equals 14 residues. Germline V gene data show CDR1 as LNHDA and CDR2 as SQIVND (reference sequence). The CDR3 reads CASSIGQGVETQYF. For the CDR3, the DNA is TGTGCCAGTAGTATAGGACAGGGGGTCGAGACCCAGTACTTC.

The rearrangement links TRBV6-1 to TRBJ2-1, with 9 bases that match TRBD2. Trimming cost V 2 bases and J 2 bases; bases outside gene matches: 1. This CDR3 contains 15 residues. Germline CDR1 reads MNHNS; CDR2 reads SASEGT. CDR3 amino acids: CASSELAGTYNEQFF. CDR3 in DNA: TGTGCCAGCAGTGAACTAGCGGGAACCTACAATGAGCAGTTCTTC.

The rearrangement uses TRBV5-1 and TRBJ2-1, with 8 positions matching TRBD2. This CDR3 has 15 residues. CDR1 and CDR2 from the germline V gene are SGHRS and YFSETQ. The junction had 8 bases not matched to a gene; V was cut back by 0 bases and J by 9 bases. CDR3 sequence reads: CASSLETSDIGEQFF. As DNA, the CDR3 is TGCGCCAGCAGCTTGGAGACTAGCGACATTGGTGAGCAGTTCTTC. Full variable domain (rest looked up from reference TRBV5-1 and TRBJ2-1): KAGVTQTPRYLIKTRGQQVTLSCSPISGHRSVSWYQQTPGQGLQFLFEYFSETQRNKGNFPGRFSGRQFSNSRSEMNVSTLELGDSALYLCASSLETSDIGEQFFGPGTRLTVL.

This clone has just a few counts. The chain is built from TRBV25-1 and TRBJ2-4, with a possible D match to TRBD2 (6 bases). The CDR3 contains 16 residues. Trimming left V 4 bases short and J 3 bases short, with 16 bases between. In germline, CDR1 is MGHDK, CDR2 SYGVNS. The CDR3 loop is CASSVGGLGGKNIQYF. CDR3 DNA sequence: TGTGCCAGCAGTGTCGGAGGGCTGGGAGGCAAAAACATTCAGTACTTC.

This chain joins TRBV9 and TRBJ2-2; 8 bases fit TRBD1. The CDR3 spans 15 residues. V trimming: 0 bases; J trimming: 6 bases; junction bases outside the gene matches: 4. CDR1 and CDR2 (germline): SGDLS, YYNGEE. CDR3 nucleotides: TGTGCCAGCAGCGTAGACCAGGGGGCTTCCGGGGAGCTGTTTTTT. Its translation is CASSVDQGASGELFF.

V is TRBV9 and J is TRBJ2-3; D may be TRBD1 or TRBD2 (5 bases each). This CDR3 contains 12 residues. V shed 3 bases and J shed 4 bases, with 6 bases lying between them. Germline V gene data show CDR1 as SGDLS and CDR2 as YYNGEE. The CDR3 sequence: CASSGGADTQYF. The CDR3 DNA reads TGTGCCAGCAGCGGAGGGGCAGATACGCAGTATTTT.

The V call is TRBV19, the J call TRBJ2-3; weak D call: TRBD1 (6 bases). The CDR3 length is 16 residues. V lost 8 bases, J lost 0 bases, and 18 bases lay in between. Per the germline V gene, CDR1 is LNHDA and CDR2 is SQIVND (reference sequence). This CDR3 is CASSIRQASSTDTQYF. The CDR3 DNA reads TGTGCCAGTTCAATCCGACAGGCCTCTAGCACAGATACGCAGTATTTT.

Details on this clone: Relative to the germline gene, one junction end is altered; a read error may explain this. The chain joins TRBV6-6 to TRBJ1-2, with D unresolved. The CDR3 is made up of 14 amino acids. Germline CDR1 MNHNY, CDR2 SVGAGI (reference sequence). CDR3 region: CASSYGGPNSGYTF. The CDR3 DNA reads TGTGCCAGCAGTTACGGCGGCCCCAACTCTGGCTACACCTTC.

This sequence joins TRBV28 and TRBJ2-7, with 8 bases fitting TRBD2. The V segment lost 7 bases and the J segment 3 bases; nucleotides outside the gene matches: 8. This CDR3 contains 14 residues. Germline V gene sequence: CDR1 MDHEN, CDR2 SYDVKM. The CDR3 DNA follows: TGTGCCAGCACCCTCCCGGGACTAGTCTACGAGCAGTACTTC. Its protein is CASTLPGLVYEQYF.

This sequence joins TRBV11-3 and TRBJ2-7, with 14 bases matching TRBD2. In germline, CDR1 is SGHNT, CDR2 YENEEA. The J segment lost 4 bases and the V segment lost 4 bases, leaving 15 bases of the junction unmatched. The CDR3 sequence is 19 residues long. As DNA, the CDR3 is TGTGCCAGCAGCTCATTGACTAGCGGGAGGGCCTCAGTTAAGTACGAGCAGTACTTC. Amino acid sequence: CASSSLTSGRASVKYEQYF.

The rearrangement joins TRBV5-8 to TRBJ2-7; D is ambiguous. The CDR3 contains 12 residues. V shed 0 bases and J shed 3 bases, with 4 bases lying between them. Germline assignment: CDR1 SGHTS and CDR2 YDEGEE. CDR3 in amino acids: CASSLGVYEQYF. The CDR3, as DNA: TGTGCCAGCAGCTTGGGAGTCTACGAGCAGTACTTC.

The chain combines TRBV6-5 with TRBJ2-7; 11 bases agree with TRBD1. Germline CDR1 and CDR2: MNHEY and SVGAGI. The V and J ends lost 5 bases and 4 bases, in that order; junction bases with no gene match: 7. The CDR3 sequence is 15 residues long. The CDR3 DNA reads as TGTGCCAGCAGTCGAGTCCGGGACAGGGGGTACGAGCAGTACTTC. This sequence encodes CASSRVRDRGYEQYF.

The CDR3 sequence: CASSLDRGFSNQPQHF. The CDR3 DNA reads as TGTGCCAGCTCACTGGACAGGGGTTTTAGCAATCAGCCCCAGCATTTT. The gene calls are TRBV18 and TRBJ1-5; 9 bases agree with TRBD1. J lost 0 bases, V lost 4 bases, and 4 bases had no gene match. The CDR3 is 16 residues long. Germline CDR1 KGHSH, CDR2 LQKENI.

This clone has a handful of counts. DNA for the CDR3: TGTGCCAGCAGCTCGAACAGGGACCCCCCCTACGAGCAGTACTTC. It translates to CASSSNRDPPYEQYF. The chain has TRBV7-9 and TRBJ2-7, with D perhaps TRBD1 (6 bases). V was cut by 4 bases and J by 2 bases, with 15 bases left in between. The CDR3 runs 15 residues. Germline V CDR1 and CDR2: SEHNR, FQNEAQ (reference sequence).

The chain couples TRBV4-3 to TRBJ2-6, with D perhaps matching TRBD1 or TRBD2 (5 bases each). In germline, CDR1 is LGHNA, CDR2 YSLEER. This CDR3 has 16 residues. Trimming removed 1 base from V and 4 bases from J, with 11 bases in between. For the CDR3, the DNA is TGCGCCAGCAGCCAAGGATCCGGGACCGGGGCCAACGTCCTGACTTTC. It specifies CASSQGSGTGANVLTF.

The rearrangement links TRBV5-4 to TRBJ2-5; TRBD1 matches 9 bases. Germline loops: CDR1 SGHNT, CDR2 YYREEE (reference sequence). CDR3 length: 13 residues. The V and J ends lost 5 bases and 3 bases, in that order; junction bases with no gene match: 2. The CDR3 DNA reads as TGTGCCAGCAGGGACAGGGGAAAAGAGACCCAGTACTTC. Protein sequence: CASRDRGKETQYF.

This chain uses TRBV30 with TRBJ1-2; no firm D call. V shed 5 bases and J shed 2 bases, with 9 bases lying between them. Per the germline V gene, CDR1 is GTSNPN and CDR2 is SVGIG (reference sequence). The CDR3 loop spans 12 amino acids. Here the CDR3 reads CAWGRVNYGYTF. The CDR3 bases are TGTGCCTGGGGACGGGTGAACTATGGCTACACCTTC.

This rearrangement joins TRBV6-5 to TRBJ2-3, with TRBD2 identical over 10 bases. In germline, CDR1 is MNHEY, CDR2 SVGAGI. The CDR3 loop spans 14 amino acids. Trimming cost V 6 bases and J 2 bases; bases outside gene matches: 2. CDR3 region: CASRSGGVTDTQYF. DNA of the CDR3: TGTGCCAGCAGGAGCGGGGGGGTCACAGATACGCAGTATTTT.

The V call is TRBV19, the J call TRBJ1-1; 8 nucleotides match TRBD1. With 7 bases clipped from V and 1 base from J, the junction kept 2 bases outside the gene matches. The CDR3 contains 13 residues. Germline V gene sequence: CDR1 LNHDA, CDR2 SQIVND (reference sequence). The CDR3 here is CASIDRGNTEAFF. In DNA form, the CDR3 reads TGTGCCAGTATCGACAGGGGGAACACTGAAGCTTTCTTT.

The V and J genes are TRBV27 and TRBJ2-5; 10 bases fit TRBD1. CDR3 length: 15 amino acids. After removal of 7 bases from V and 5 bases from J, the junction contained 10 bases not matched to a gene. The germline gives CDR1 MNHEY, CDR2 SMNVEV (reference sequence). CDR3 loop: CASKGRQGARETQYF. The CDR3 nucleotides are TGTGCCAGCAAGGGGAGACAGGGGGCAAGGGAGACCCAGTACTTC.

The chain has TRBV4-1 and TRBJ1-1, with D perhaps matching TRBD1 (5 bases). Germline V gene data show CDR1 as MGHRA and CDR2 as YSYEKL. With 0 bases removed from V and 10 bases from J, the gap between germline ends came to 15 bases. This CDR3 comprises 14 residues. CDR3 protein: CASSQEGPGVGAFF. In DNA form, the CDR3 reads TGCGCCAGCAGCCAAGAGGGGCCCGGGGTAGGAGCTTTCTTT.